The T cell receptor (beta chain) described here comes from a study of blood T cells in healthy people across ages. In its sample, this clonotype was seen a few times. A second about 7 to 11 cycle PCR used barcoded and J-beta primers. Each CDR3 protein gets one entry after TCRdb re-called the 5' RACE reads with MiXCR. The sample consists of about 570,000 distinct CDR3 sequences, 27% of them appearing once. V lost 0 bases, J lost 1 base, and 9 bases lay in between. Germline V gene lookup returns CDR1 MNHNY and CDR2 SVGAGI (reference sequence). The CDR3 extends over 15 amino acids. The chain joins TRBV6-6 to TRBJ2-5; D gene ambiguous. Specimen: blood. This sequence originates from a woman aged 70 to 79 in good health. CDR3: CASSYSFGPQETQYF. In DNA, the CDR3 is TGTGCCAGCAGTTACTCGTTCGGGCCCCAAGAGACCCAGTACTTC.